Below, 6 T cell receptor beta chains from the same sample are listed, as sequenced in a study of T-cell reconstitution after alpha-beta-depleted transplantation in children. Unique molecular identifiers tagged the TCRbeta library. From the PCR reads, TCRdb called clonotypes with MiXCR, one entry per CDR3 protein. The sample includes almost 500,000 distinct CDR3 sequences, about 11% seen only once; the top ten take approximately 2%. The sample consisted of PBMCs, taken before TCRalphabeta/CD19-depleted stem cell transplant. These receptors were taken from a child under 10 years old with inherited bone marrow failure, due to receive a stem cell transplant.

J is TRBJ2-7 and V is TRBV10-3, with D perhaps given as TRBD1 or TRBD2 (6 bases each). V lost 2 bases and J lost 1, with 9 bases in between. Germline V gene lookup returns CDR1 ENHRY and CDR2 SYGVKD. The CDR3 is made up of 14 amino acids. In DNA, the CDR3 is TGTGCCATCAGTGAGGAGGGGGGTTCCTACGAGCAGTACTTC. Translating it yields CAISEEGGSYEQYF.

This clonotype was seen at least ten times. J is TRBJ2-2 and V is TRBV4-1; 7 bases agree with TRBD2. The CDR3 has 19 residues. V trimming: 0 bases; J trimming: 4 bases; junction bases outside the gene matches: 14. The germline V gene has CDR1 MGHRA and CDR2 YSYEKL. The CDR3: CASSQEKRELSPITGELFF. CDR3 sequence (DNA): TGCGCCAGCAGCCAAGAGAAGCGGGAACTATCACCGATCACCGGGGAGCTGTTTTTT.

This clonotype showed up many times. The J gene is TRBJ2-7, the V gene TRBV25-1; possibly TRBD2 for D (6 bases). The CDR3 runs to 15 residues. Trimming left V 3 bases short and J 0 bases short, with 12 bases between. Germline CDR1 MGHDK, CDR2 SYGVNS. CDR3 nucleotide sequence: TGTGCCAGCAGTGAGAGGCGGGACCTCTCCTACGAGCAGTACTTC. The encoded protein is CASSERRDLSYEQYF.

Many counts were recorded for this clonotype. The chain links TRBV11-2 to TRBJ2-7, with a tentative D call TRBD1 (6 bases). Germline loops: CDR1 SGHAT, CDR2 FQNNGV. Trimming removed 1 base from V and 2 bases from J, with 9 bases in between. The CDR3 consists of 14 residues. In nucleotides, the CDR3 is TGTGCCAGCAGCTTAGTCAGGGGCCCCTACGAGCAGTACTTC. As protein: CASSLVRGPYEQYF.

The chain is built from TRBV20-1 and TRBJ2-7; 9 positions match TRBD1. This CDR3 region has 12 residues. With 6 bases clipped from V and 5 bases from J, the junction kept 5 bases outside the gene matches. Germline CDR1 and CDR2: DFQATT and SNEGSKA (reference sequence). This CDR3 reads CSAGQGLNEQYF. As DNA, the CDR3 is TGCAGTGCGGGACAGGGTTTAAACGAGCAGTACTTC.

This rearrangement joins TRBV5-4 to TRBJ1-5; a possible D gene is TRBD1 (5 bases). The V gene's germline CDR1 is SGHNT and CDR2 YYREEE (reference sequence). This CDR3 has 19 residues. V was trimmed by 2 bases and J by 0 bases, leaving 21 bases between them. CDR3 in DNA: TGTGCCAGCAGCTTTTTACCGGGGAGGGGCGCTCATAGCAATCAGCCCCAGCATTTT. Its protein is CASSFLPGRGAHSNQPQHF.